This T cell receptor (beta chain) appears in the sequencing data of a study of T cell responses to AZD1222 COVID-19 vaccine (dated by TCRdb to the early 2020s). In terms of the full investigation: TCR sequencing was performed for about 240 trial participants, of whom some 200 were given two doses of AZD1222 and 26 were given two doses of MenACWY control vaccine. Trial participants were enrolled by age into subgroups of 18-55, 56-69 and 70-plus years, and around 140, 26 and 57 TCR-sequenced participants, respectively, were included in these subgroups.

As concerns this clone: Its antigen remains unidentified. No qualities accompany the bases; no much larger clone lies one base away.

For CDR1 and CDR2, the germline V gene lists SGHTA and FQGTGA. From the cysteine up to the phenylalanine, the CDR3 has a length of 13 residues. The sequence is cut down to CDR3 DNA, 39 bases in frame from base 1. V is clipped by 1 base and J by 3 bases, and the sequence between their germline boundaries is 6 bases long. This sample's time point label indicates: about 28 days (+/-7) after the second vaccine dose. Because spike-specific TCR depth and breadth did not differ between the two schedules, AZD1222 recipients who got a second dose at roughly 4 weeks were pooled with those who got a second dose at roughly 12 weeks. Vaccinee samples were obtained from the UK trials COV001 and COV002, which included a single-blind randomized controlled phase 2/3 trial of AZD1222 (ChAdOx1 nCoV-19) in healthy adults. Trial participant PBMC samples were collected at day 0 and day 28 after the second dose for TCRbeta chain sequencing.

Study-wide conclusions, independent of this receptor: A significant rise in spike-specific TCR breadth and depth was observed after two AZD1222 doses relative to day 0 and relative to MenACWY recipients. Conclusions about previously exposed vaccinees are limited because only six or seven AZD1222 recipients were SARS-CoV-2 seropositive at baseline. Because no day 14 peak-response samples were available, the repertoires could be characterized only after the peak T cell response. Nearly half of unique spike-specific TCRs reportedly recognized epitopes outside regions mutated in the B.1.351 and B.1.1.7 variants. In the small 56-69-year group, the increase in depth fell short of significance, most likely because of low power. Participants were mostly white British, with more females than males. The authors suggested clonal diversity may have been underestimated. Vaccine-associated CD4 TCRs spanned the whole spike protein, with dominant responses in regions 160-218 and 743-854.

The CDR3 regions of human TCRbeta chains were analyzed by immunosequencing. The original methods were these. TCRs in the repertoires were compared against a reference library of SARS-CoV-2-specific TCRs that had been generated with the MIRA antigen-specificity platform. Breadth meant the fraction of unique TCRs that were SARS-CoV-2-associated, whereas depth meant the fraction of total T cells that were SARS-CoV-2-associated. Using the MIRA data, each spike-specific TCR was assigned both to the spike region to which the TCR was reactive and to a CD4 or CD8 class. Log10-transformed breadth and depth values were compared by one-way ANOVA with Sidak's multiple comparisons tests. TCRdb limited this immuneACCESS table to in-frame rearrangements with V and J called. A share of clones is missing; checked studies link under half to unresolved V genes, and the rest is unexplained. V, J and clone size were drawn from that table, and D and trimming were deduced from the DNA. The sample table records about 270,000 clones; around 93% of these occur just once. The ten largest make up 0.55% of the sample.

In this chain, TRBV7-3 is recombined with TRBJ2-5, with TRBD2 as a weak D call on 5 bases. The TCR originated in an adult who received the AZD1222 COVID-19 vaccine. Sequenced here: peripheral blood, sampled 28 days after the second AZD1222 dose. This receptor has the CDR3 CASSLRREETQYF. The base sequence is TGTGCCAGCAGCTTAAGGCGGGAAGAGACCCAGTACTTC.